This record covers a single T cell receptor (beta chain). The antigen is unknown. CDR1 and CDR2 (germline): SQVTM, ANQGSEA. Germline trimming cut 0 bases from V and 6 bases from J; bases unmatched to any gene: 9. CDR3 size: 17 residues. The data were taken from a study of cytomegalovirus exposure and HLA in healthy donors. Whole-study results and caveats: An observed cluster of highly shared sequence variants was recorded as a likely sequencing artifact.

The PCR was carried out with 60 Vbeta primers and 13 Jbeta primers. The assay was immunoSEQ multiplex PCR, and TCRdb's table has in-frame clones only and misses some. The sample shows 150,000 to 190,000 clones, around 72% of them seen only once. The sequenced sample consisted of PBMCs. The sequence came from a man younger than 35 in good health and CMV-seronegative. The chain recombines TRBV29-1 with TRBJ2-1; 12 bases map to TRBD2. DNA of the CDR3: TGCAGCGTTGAAGATTGGGGGAGACTAGCGGGGGTCAATGAGCAGTTCTTC. This sequence encodes CSVEDWGRLAGVNEQFF.